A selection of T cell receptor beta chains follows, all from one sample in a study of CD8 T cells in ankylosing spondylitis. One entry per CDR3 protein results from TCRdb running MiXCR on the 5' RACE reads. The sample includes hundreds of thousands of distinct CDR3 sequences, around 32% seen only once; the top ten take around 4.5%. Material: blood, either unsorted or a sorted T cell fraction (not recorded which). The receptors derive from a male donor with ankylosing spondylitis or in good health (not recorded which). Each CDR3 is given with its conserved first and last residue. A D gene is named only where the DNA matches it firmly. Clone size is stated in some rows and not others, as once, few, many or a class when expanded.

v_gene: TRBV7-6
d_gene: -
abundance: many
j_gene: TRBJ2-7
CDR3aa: CASSLAALSYEQYF
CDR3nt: TGTGCCAGCAGCTTGGCAGCGCTCTCCTACGAGCAGTACTTC

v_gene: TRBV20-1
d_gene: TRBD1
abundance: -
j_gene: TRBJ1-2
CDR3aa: CSARDPGGNYGYTF
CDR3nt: TGCAGTGCTAGAGATCCAGGGGGCAACTATGGCTACACCTTC

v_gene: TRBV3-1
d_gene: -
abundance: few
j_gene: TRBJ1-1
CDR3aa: CASSQELRGGTEAFF
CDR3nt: TGTGCCAGCAGCCAAGAGTTGCGGGGCGGCACTGAAGCTTTCTTT

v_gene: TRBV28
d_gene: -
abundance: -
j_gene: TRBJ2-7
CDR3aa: CASSLFGRETYEQYF
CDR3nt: TGTGCCAGCAGTTTATTCGGCAGGGAAACCTACGAGCAGTACTTC

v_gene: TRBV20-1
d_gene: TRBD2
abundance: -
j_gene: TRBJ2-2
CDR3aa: CSAGLLAGKAGELFF
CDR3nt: TGCAGTGCTGGCCTACTAGCGGGAAAAGCTGGGGAGCTGTTTTTT

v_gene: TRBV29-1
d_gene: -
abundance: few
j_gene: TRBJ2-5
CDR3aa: CSVSRARETQYF
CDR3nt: TGCAGCGTCTCCAGGGCTAGAGAGACCCAGTACTTC

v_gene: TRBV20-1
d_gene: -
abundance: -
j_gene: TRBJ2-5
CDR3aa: CCAREGRGRSWGTQYF
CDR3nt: TGCTGCGCTAGAGAGGGCAGGGGAAGGAGCTGGGGGACCCAGTACTTC

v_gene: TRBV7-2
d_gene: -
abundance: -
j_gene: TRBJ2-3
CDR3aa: CASSPQDPDTQYF
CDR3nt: TGTGCCAGCAGCCCCCAAGACCCCGATACGCAGTATTTT

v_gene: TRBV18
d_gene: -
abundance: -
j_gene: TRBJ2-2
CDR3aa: CASSARRDEELFF
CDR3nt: TGTGCCAGCTCGGCCAGGAGGGATGAGGAGCTGTTTTTT

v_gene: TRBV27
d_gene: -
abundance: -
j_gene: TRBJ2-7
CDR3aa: CASSLSGAGAYEQYF
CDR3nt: TGTGCCAGCAGTTTATCCGGGGCCGGCGCCTACGAGCAGTACTTC

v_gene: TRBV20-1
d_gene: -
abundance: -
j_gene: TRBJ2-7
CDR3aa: CSARDYRSSYEQYF
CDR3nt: TGCAGTGCTAGAGATTATCGGAGCTCCTACGAGCAGTACTTC

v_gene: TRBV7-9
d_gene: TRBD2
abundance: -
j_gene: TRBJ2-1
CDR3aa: CASSLVGLGQDEQFF
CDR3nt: TGTGCCAGCAGCTTAGTGGGACTAGGCCAAGATGAGCAGTTCTTC

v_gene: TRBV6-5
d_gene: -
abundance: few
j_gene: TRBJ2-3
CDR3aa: CASSYSGQSTDTQYF
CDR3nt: TGTGCCAGCAGTTATTCGGGCCAAAGCACAGATACGCAGTATTTT

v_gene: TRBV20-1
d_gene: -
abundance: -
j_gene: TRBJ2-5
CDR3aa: CSAKMTGQETQYF
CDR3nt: TGCAGTGCTAAAATGACAGGTCAAGAGACCCAGTACTTC

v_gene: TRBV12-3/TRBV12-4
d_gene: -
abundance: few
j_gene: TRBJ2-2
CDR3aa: CASSLDSYTGELFF
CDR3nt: TGTGCCAGCAGTCTTGACAGCTACACCGGGGAGCTGTTTTTT

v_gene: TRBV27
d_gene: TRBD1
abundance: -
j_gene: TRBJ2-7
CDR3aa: CASSRDRGPTYEQYF
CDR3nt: TGTGCCAGCAGCCGGGACAGGGGGCCGACCTACGAGCAGTACTTC

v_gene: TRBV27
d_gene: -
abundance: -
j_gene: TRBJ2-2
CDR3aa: CASSLFQGGELFF
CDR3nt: TGTGCCAGCAGTTTATTCCAGGGCGGGGAGCTGTTTTTT

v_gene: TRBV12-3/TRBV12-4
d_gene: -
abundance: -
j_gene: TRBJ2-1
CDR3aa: CASSSMNEQFF
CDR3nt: TGTGCCAGCAGTTCAATGAATGAGCAGTTCTTC

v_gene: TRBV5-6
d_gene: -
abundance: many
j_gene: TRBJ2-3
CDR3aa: CASSLFSTDTQYF
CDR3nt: TGTGCCAGCAGCTTGTTTAGCACAGATACGCAGTATTTT

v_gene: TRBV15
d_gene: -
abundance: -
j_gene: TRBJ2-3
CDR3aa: CATSRGPADTQYF
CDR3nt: TGTGCCACCAGCAGGGGCCCTGCGGATACGCAGTATTTT

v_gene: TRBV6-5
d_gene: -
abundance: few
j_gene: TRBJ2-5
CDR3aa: CASSYAGGRETQYF
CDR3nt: TGTGCCAGCAGTTATGCCGGGGGGCGCGAGACCCAGTACTTC

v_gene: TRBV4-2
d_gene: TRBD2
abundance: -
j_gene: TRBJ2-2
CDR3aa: CASSQEKLAGRTGELFF
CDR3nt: TGTGCCAGCAGCCAAGAAAAGCTAGCGGGGCGGACCGGGGAGCTGTTTTTT

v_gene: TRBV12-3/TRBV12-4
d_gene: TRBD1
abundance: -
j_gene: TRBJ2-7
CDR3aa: CASSTIAPGQGSYEQYF
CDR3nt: TGTGCCAGCAGTACGATAGCGCCGGGACAGGGCTCCTACGAGCAGTACTTC

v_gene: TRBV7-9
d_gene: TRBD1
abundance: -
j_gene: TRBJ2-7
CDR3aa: CASSNPGQPHEQYF
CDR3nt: TGTGCCAGCAGCAACCCGGGACAGCCCCACGAGCAGTACTTC

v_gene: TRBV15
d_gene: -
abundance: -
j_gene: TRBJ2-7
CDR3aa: CATSREGTGSSYEQYF
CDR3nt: TGTGCCACCAGCAGAGAAGGGACGGGGAGCTCCTACGAGCAGTACTTC

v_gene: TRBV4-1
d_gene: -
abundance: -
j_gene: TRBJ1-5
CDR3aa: CASSQVGTNQPQHF
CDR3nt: TGCGCCAGCAGCCAAGTCGGGACGAATCAGCCCCAGCATTTT